Each of the 15 T cell receptor beta chains below was sequenced from the same sample in a study of vaccination effects on CD4 cells after COVID-19. Before any sequencing was done, the ViraFEST assay used viral peptide pools to expand antigen-specific CD4+ T cells. Following 10 days of culture, CD4+ T cells were isolated. Vaccinated participants had no history of SARS-CoV-2 infection and tested negative for nucleocapsid antibodies. Their target antigens are unknown. Sequencing was performed with immunoSEQ multiplex PCR; in TCRdb, only in-frame clones are kept and a portion is missing. The repertoire holds tens of thousands of clones, with around 68% as singletons. The sample here was CD4+ T cells from PBMCs cultured with SARS-CoV-2 spike peptides, taken before COVID-19 vaccination. The receptors stem from a human donor who received a COVID-19 vaccine.

The table lists this clone with a few counts. The rearrangement joins TRBV10-3 to TRBJ1-4, with D maybe TRBD1 (5 bases). This CDR3 is 15 amino acids long. The V and J ends lost 3 bases and 8 bases respectively, with 16 bases between them. Per germline, CDR1 ENHRY and CDR2 SYGVKD. CDR3 sequence (DNA): TGTGCCATCAGTGAAGGGGAAGCCCAAACCGAAAAACTGTTTTTT. Protein sequence: CAISEGEAQTEKLFF.

The J gene is TRBJ2-5, the V gene TRBV21-1; the table's D call TRBD1 went unverified against the DNA. TRBV21-1 is a recognized pseudogene. The CDR3 length is 18 residues. CDR3 sequence: CASSKGVHNRNTQETQYF. The CDR3 DNA is TGTGCCAGCAGCAAAGGGGTCCATAACAGGAACACTCAAGAGACCCAGTACTTC.

Written as DNA, the CDR3 is TGTGCCAGTAACGATATCCTAGCAGGGAGCTGGGCCGGGGAGCTGTTTTTT. Protein product: CASNDILAGSWAGELFF. This chain joins TRBV19 and TRBJ2-2; TRBD1 or TRBD2 may be the D gene (5 bases each). Germline V lookup: CDR1 LNHDA, CDR2 SQIVND (reference sequence). This CDR3 region has 17 residues. Trimming took 7 bases from V and 6 from J, leaving 24 bases between them.

V is TRBV7-3 and J is TRBJ2-1; D is undetermined. The CDR3 is 13 amino acids. Per germline, CDR1 SGHTA and CDR2 FQGTGA. With 0 bases removed from V and 9 bases from J, the gap between germline ends came to 9 bases. This chain's CDR3 is CASSLTGPREQFF. The CDR3 DNA reads as TGTGCCAGCAGCTTAACAGGGCCCCGTGAGCAGTTCTTC.

This chain uses TRBV4-3 with TRBJ2-3; D unresolved. CDR1 and CDR2 from the germline V gene are LGHNA and YSLEER. V was trimmed by 0 bases and J by 10 bases, leaving 11 bases between them. This CDR3 spans 13 amino acids. The CDR3 loop reads CASSQEVSGAQYF. CDR3 coding DNA: TGCGCCAGCAGCCAAGAAGTATCAGGAGCGCAGTATTTT.

There are a few counts of this clone. CDR3 residues: CAISYGGAGTGELFF. Written as DNA, the CDR3 is TGTGCCATCAGCTACGGGGGGGCCGGCACCGGGGAGCTGTTTTTT. The chain has TRBV10-3 and TRBJ2-2, with 8 bases identical to TRBD2. The CDR3 sequence is 15 residues long. Looked up from germline, CDR1 is ENHRY and CDR2 is SYGVKD. After removal of 6 bases from V and 4 bases from J, the junction contained 7 bases not matched to a gene.

The CDR3 DNA reads TGTGCCAGCAGCTTGTCGTACGGGAGTGCAGATACGCAGTATTTT. As protein: CASSLSYGSADTQYF. This sequence joins TRBV5-4 and TRBJ2-3; D is perhaps TRBD2 (6 bases). The CDR3 runs to 15 residues. V lost 1 base and J 4 bases, leaving 13 bases between the germline ends. Germline CDR1 reads SGHNT; CDR2 reads YYREEE (reference sequence).

This rearrangement joins TRBV9 to TRBJ2-5, with 9 nucleotides matching TRBD2. CDR1 is SGDLS and CDR2 is YYNGEE in the germline V gene. There are 17 residues in the CDR3. V was pared by 4 bases and J by 4 bases, with 14 bases of the junction left unmatched. This chain's CDR3 is CASSPWSSGIGGETQYF. CDR3 DNA sequence: TGTGCCAGCAGCCCCTGGTCTAGCGGGATCGGAGGAGAGACCCAGTACTTC.

The chain recombines TRBV7-2 with TRBJ2-1, with D possibly being TRBD2 (6 bases). V shed 1 base and J shed 4 bases, with 20 bases lying between them. The germline V gene has CDR1 SGHTA and CDR2 FQGNSA. CDR3 length: 18 amino acids. The CDR3 spells CASSLVKLAGNAYNEQFF. In DNA, the CDR3 is TGTGCCAGCAGCTTAGTAAAGTTGGCGGGAAACGCGTACAATGAGCAGTTCTTC.

This clone turned up a few times. V usage is TRBV10-3 and J usage is TRBJ2-1, with 8 bases that match TRBD2. Trimming removed 7 bases from V and 7 bases from J; junction bases left unmatched: 6. The CDR3 sequence is 13 residues long. The germline gives CDR1 ENHRY, CDR2 SYGVKD. In DNA form, the CDR3 reads TGTGCCATCATGAGTAGCGGGGTAAATGAGCAGTTCTTC. It codes for CAIMSSGVNEQFF.

The rearrangement links TRBV12-3 or TRBV12-4 to TRBJ2-5; maybe TRBD2 (6 bases). The V and J ends lost 4 bases and 7 bases respectively, with 10 bases between them. The CDR3 spans 12 residues. The CDR3 sequence: CASSWDSGTQYF. Written as DNA, the CDR3 is TGTGCCAGCAGTTGGGACTCTGGGACCCAGTACTTC.

This clone was observed a few times. V is TRBV21-1 and J is TRBJ2-5. TRBV21-1 is a pseudogene locus. The CDR3 contains 14 residues. The chain's CDR3 is CARRGPTDQETQYF. CDR3 sequence (DNA): TGTGCCAGAAGAGGACCCACCGACCAAGAGACCCAGTACTTC.

The chain joins TRBV7-3 to TRBJ2-2, with 7 positions matching TRBD1. Trimming cost V 1 base and J 7 bases; bases outside gene matches: 3. The CDR3 loop spans 14 amino acids. Germline values: CDR1 SGHTA, CDR2 FQGTGA. The CDR3 is CASSLNRGDGELFF. CDR3 bases: TGTGCCAGCAGCTTAAACAGGGGTGACGGGGAGCTGTTTTTT.

V gene TRBV24-1 combines with J gene TRBJ2-7; a weak D match, TRBD2 (6 bases). V lost 4 bases and J lost 7, with 13 bases in between. The length of the CDR3 is 13 residues. Germline V CDR1 and CDR2: KGHDR, SFDVKD. CDR3 residues: CATSEPGTLEQYF. CDR3 bases: TGTGCCACCAGTGAACCCGGGACTTTAGAGCAGTACTTC.

The rearrangement uses TRBV11-2 and TRBJ2-2; no definite D call. The V end lost 5 bases, the J end lost 7 bases, and 11 bases lay between the germline ends. The germline V gene encodes CDR1 SGHAT and CDR2 FQNNGV. The CDR3 has 13 amino acids. CDR3 protein: CASSPSRDGELFF. CDR3 sequence (DNA): TGTGCCAGCAGCCCCTCGCGAGACGGGGAGCTGTTTTTT.